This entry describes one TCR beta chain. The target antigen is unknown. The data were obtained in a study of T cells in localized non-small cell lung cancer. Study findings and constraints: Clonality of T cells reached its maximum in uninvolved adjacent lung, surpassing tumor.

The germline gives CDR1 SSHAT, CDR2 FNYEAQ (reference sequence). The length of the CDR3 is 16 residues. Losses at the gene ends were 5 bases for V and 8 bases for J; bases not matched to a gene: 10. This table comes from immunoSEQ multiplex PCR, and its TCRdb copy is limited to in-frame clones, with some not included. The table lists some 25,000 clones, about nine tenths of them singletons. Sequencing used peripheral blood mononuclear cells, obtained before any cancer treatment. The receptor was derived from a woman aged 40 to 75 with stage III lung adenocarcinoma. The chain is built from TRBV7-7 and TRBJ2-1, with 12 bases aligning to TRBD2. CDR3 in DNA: TGTGCCAGCAGCCCTACCCCTAGCGGGGGGGCCGATGAGCAGTTCTTC. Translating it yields CASSPTPSGGADEQFF. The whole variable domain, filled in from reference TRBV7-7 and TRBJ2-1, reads GAGVSQSPRYKVTKRGQDVTLRCDPISSHATLYWYQQALGQGPEFLTYFNYEAQPDKSGLPSDRFSAERPEGSISTLTIQRTEQRDSAMYRCASSPTPSGGADEQFFGPGTRLTVL.